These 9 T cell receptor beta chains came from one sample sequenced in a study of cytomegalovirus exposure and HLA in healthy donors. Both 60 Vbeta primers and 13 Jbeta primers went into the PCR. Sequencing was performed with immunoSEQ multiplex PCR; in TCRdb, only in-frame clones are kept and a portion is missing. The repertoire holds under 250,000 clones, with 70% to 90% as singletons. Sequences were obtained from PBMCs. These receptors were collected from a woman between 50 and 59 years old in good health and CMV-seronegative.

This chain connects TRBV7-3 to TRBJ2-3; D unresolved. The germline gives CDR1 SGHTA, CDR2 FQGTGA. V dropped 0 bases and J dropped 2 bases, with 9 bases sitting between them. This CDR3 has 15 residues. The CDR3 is CASSLTLSVTDTQYF. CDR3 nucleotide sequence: TGTGCCAGCAGCTTAACGTTGAGTGTCACAGATACGCAGTATTTT.

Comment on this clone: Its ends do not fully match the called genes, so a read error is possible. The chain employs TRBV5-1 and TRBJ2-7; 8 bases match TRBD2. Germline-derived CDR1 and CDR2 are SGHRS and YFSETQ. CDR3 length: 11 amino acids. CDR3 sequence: CASSRTSGSDF. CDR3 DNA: TGCGCCAGCAGCCGGACCAGCGGGAGCGACTTC.

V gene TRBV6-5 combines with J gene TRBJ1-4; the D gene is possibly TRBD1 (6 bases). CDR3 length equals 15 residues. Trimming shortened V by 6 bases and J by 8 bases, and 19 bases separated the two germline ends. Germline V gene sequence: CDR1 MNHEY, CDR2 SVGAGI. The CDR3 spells CASRQGYGRREKLFF. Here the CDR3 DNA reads TGTGCCAGCAGACAGGGTTACGGGCGTAGGGAAAAACTGTTTTTT.

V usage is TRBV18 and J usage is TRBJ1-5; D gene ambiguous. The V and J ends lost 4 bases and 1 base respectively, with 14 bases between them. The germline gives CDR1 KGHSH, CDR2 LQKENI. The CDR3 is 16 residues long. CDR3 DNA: TGTGCCAGCTCACGTTTGGGCCTCCTCAGCAATCAGCCCCAGCATTTT. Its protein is CASSRLGLLSNQPQHF.

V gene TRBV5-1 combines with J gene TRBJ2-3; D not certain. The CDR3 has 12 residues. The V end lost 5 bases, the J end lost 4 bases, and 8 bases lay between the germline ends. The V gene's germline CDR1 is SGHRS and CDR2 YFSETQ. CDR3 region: CASRENADTQYF. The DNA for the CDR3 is TGCGCCAGCAGAGAGAACGCAGATACGCAGTATTTT.

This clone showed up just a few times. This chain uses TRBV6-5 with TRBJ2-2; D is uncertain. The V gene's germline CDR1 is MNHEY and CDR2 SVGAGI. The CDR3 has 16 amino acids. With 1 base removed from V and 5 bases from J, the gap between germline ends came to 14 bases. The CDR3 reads CASSYFSLRLTGELFF. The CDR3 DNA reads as TGTGCCAGCAGTTACTTTAGTCTCCGGTTGACCGGGGAGCTGTTTTTT.

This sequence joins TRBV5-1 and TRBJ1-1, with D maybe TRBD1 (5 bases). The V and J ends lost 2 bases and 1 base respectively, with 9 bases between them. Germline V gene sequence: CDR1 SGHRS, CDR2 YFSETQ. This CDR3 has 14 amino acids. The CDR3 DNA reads TGCGCCAGCAGCTTCGACAGTACGAACACTGAAGCTTTCTTT. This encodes CASSFDSTNTEAFF. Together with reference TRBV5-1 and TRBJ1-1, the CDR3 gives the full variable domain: KAGVTQTPRYLIKTRGQQVTLSCSPISGHRSVSWYQQTPGQGLQFLFEYFSETQRNKGNFPGRFSGRQFSNSRSEMNVSTLELGDSALYLCASSFDSTNTEAFFGQGTRLTVV.

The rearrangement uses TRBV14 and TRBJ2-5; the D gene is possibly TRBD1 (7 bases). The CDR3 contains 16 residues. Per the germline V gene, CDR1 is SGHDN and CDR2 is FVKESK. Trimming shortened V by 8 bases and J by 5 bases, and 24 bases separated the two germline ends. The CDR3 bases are TGTGCCAGCGCTCCTTTTCAGGGGGGAGGAGAGGAGACCCAGTACTTC. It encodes CASAPFQGGGEETQYF.

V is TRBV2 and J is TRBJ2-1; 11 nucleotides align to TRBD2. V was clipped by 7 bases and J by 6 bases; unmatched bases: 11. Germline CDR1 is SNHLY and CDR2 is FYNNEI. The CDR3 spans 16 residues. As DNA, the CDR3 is TGTGCCAGCATAAGGCTAGCGGGAGGAATAGGCAATGAGCAGTTCTTC. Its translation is CASIRLAGGIGNEQFF.